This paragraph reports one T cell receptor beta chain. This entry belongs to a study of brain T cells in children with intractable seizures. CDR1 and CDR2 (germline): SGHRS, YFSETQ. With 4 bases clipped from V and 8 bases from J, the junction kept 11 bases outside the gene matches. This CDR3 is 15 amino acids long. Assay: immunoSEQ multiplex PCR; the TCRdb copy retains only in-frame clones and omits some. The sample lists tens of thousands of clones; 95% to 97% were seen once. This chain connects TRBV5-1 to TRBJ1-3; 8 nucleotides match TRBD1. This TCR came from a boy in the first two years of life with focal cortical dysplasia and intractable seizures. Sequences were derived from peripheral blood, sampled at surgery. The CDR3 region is CASSPGQGSGDTIYF. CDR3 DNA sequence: TGCGCCAGCAGCCCCGGACAGGGTAGCGGGGACACCATATATTTT.